Listed below are T cell receptor beta chains from one sample, sequenced in a study of T cell responses to AZD1222 COVID-19 vaccine. Assay used: immunoSEQ multiplex PCR; TCRdb lists only in-frame clones, some missing. The repertoire consists of 100,000 or so clones, with around 87% occurring once and the leading ten covering 10% to 13%. This specimen consisted of peripheral blood, obtained 28 days after the second AZD1222 dose. The receptors come from an adult who received the AZD1222 COVID-19 vaccine. CDR3s include the opening cysteine and the closing phenylalanine or tryptophan. A D gene is named only where the DNA matches it firmly. Only part of the rows carry a size: once, few, many, or a class if the clone is expanded.

TRBV9	.	TRBD2	TRBJ2-2	CASSAGLAGGLTGELFF	TGTGCCAGCAGCGCAGGACTAGCGGGGGGGCTCACCGGGGAGCTGTTTTTT
TRBV4-1	.	.	TRBJ1-1	CASSQDGQRQTKGTEAFF	TGCGCCAGCAGCCAAGACGGACAGAGGCAGACAAAGGGCACTGAAGCTTTCTTT
TRBV10-3	.	.	TRBJ1-6	CAIRGDTDSPLHF	TGTGCCATCAGGGGAGACACGGATTCACCCCTCCACTTT
TRBV19	.	.	TRBJ1-2	CASNGRGGYTF	TGTGCCAGTAATGGGCGTGGGGGCTACACCTTC
TRBV4-1	.	.	TRBJ1-6	CASSQDPGFRGSSYNSPLHF	TGCGCCAGCAGCCAAGATCCGGGTTTTCGGGGGAGTTCCTATAATTCACCCCTCCACTTT
TRBV19	.	.	TRBJ1-1	CASSLRSRGDTEAFF	TGTGCCAGTAGTCTCCGCTCTCGGGGGGACACTGAAGCTTTCTTT
TRBV5-1	.	.	TRBJ1-5	CASSLEGGSNQPQHF	TGCGCCAGCAGCTTGGAAGGGGGTTCTAATCAGCCCCAGCATTTT
TRBV5-4	.	.	TRBJ1-1	CASSNMARNMNTEAFF	TGTGCCTCCAGCAATATGGCTAGGAACATGAACACTGAAGCTTTCTTT
TRBV27	.	TRBD1	TRBJ1-2	CASSLGQGDGYTF	TGTGCCAGCAGTTTGGGGCAGGGGGATGGCTACACCTTC
TRBV28	.	.	TRBJ2-2	CASSSPGELFF	TGTGCCAGCAGTTCCCCCGGGGAGCTGTTTTTT
TRBV28	.	.	TRBJ2-7	CASRSNYEQYF	TGTGCCAGCAGGAGTAACTACGAGCAGTACTTC
TRBV27	.	.	TRBJ1-1	CASSLVGNRGNTEAFF	TGTGCCAGCAGTTTGGTGGGGAATAGGGGAAACACTGAAGCTTTCTTT
TRBV5-1	.	TRBD2	TRBJ2-1	CASSLGLAANNEQFF	TGCGCCAGCAGCTTGGGACTAGCGGCTAACAATGAGCAGTTCTTC
TRBV11-2	.	.	TRBJ1-1	CASTEDSMNTEAFF	TGTGCCAGCACCGAGGACAGCATGAACACTGAAGCTTTCTTT
TRBV7-2	.	TRBD2	TRBJ2-1	CASSPPGLAFLNEQFF	TGTGCCAGCAGCCCCCCGGGACTAGCGTTTCTCAATGAGCAGTTCTTC
TRBV29-1	.	.	TRBJ2-7	CSVGQGGSYEQYF	TGCAGCGTTGGGCAGGGGGGGTCCTACGAGCAGTACTTC
TRBV10-3	.	TRBD2	TRBJ2-3	CAISEASGIDTQYF	TGTGCCATCAGTGAGGCTAGCGGGATAGATACGCAGTATTTT
TRBV11-2	.	.	TRBJ1-4	CASSYGLGDEKLFF	TGTGCCAGCAGCTACGGTTTAGGGGATGAAAAACTGTTTTTT
TRBV28	.	TRBD1	TRBJ1-2	CASSIGTGPNYGYTF	TGTGCCAGCAGTATTGGGACAGGGCCTAACTATGGCTACACCTTC
TRBV11-2	.	.	TRBJ1-3	CASSFQGTGNTIYF	TGTGCCAGCAGCTTCCAGGGCACAGGAAACACCATATATTTT
TRBV19	.	TRBD1	TRBJ2-1	CASNNIGGTGVNEQFF	TGTGCCAGTAACAATATCGGAGGGACAGGGGTCAATGAGCAGTTCTTC
TRBV12-3/TRBV12-4	once	.	TRBJ2-3	CASSYEATQYF	TGTGCCAGCAGTTACGAGGCTACGCAGTATTTT
TRBV7-3	.	.	TRBJ2-2	CASSLTEGGGPGGELFF	TGTGCCAGCAGCTTAACGGAAGGGGGAGGGCCCGGCGGGGAGCTGTTTTTT
TRBV7-6	.	.	TRBJ1-4	CASRSERSEKLFF	TGTGCCAGCAGATCAGAGAGGTCTGAAAAACTGTTTTTT
TRBV5-1	.	.	TRBJ2-5	CASSLVETQYF	TGCGCCAGCAGCTTGGTAGAGACCCAGTACTTC
TRBV24-1	.	.	TRBJ2-3	CATSESRTASRTDTQYF	TGTGCCACCAGTGAGTCGCGAACAGCTAGTCGTACGGATACGCAGTATTTT